The rows below give T cell receptor beta chains drawn from one sample of a study of graft-versus-host responses after intestinal transplantation. Produced via immunoSEQ multiplex PCR; TCRdb's table is partial and in-frame only. The sample lists about 43,000 clones; about 95% were seen once. Here the sequenced sample was PBMCs, taken about 320 days after intestinal transplant. The receptors originated from a human patient who received an intestinal transplant, so some T cells may come from the graft donor. Each CDR3 is given with its conserved first and last residue. Fields, in order: D gene, clone size, J gene, V gene, CDR3 protein. The D gene is left open where the match is weak. Where a row states a size, it is once, few, many or the class of an expanded clone; other rows omit it.

d_gene: .; abundance: .; j_gene: TRBJ1-4; v_gene: TRBV13; CDR3aa: CASSGSTNEKLFF
d_gene: TRBD1; abundance: .; j_gene: TRBJ2-1; v_gene: TRBV10-3; CDR3aa: CAITPGQGSYNEQFF
d_gene: .; abundance: .; j_gene: TRBJ1-2; v_gene: TRBV11-1; CDR3aa: CASSLDGPGGQNLYGYTF
d_gene: .; abundance: .; j_gene: TRBJ1-3; v_gene: TRBV11-2; CDR3aa: CASSFGFGALGNTIYF
d_gene: TRBD2; abundance: .; j_gene: TRBJ2-5; v_gene: TRBV4-1; CDR3aa: CASSQVGGEDTETQYF
d_gene: .; abundance: .; j_gene: TRBJ2-7; v_gene: TRBV16; CDR3aa: CASSQPSGAWGREQYF
d_gene: .; abundance: .; j_gene: TRBJ2-5; v_gene: TRBV7-9; CDR3aa: CASSLGGQETQYF
d_gene: .; abundance: .; j_gene: TRBJ1-5; v_gene: TRBV6-4; CDR3aa: CASHKGSPGGNQPQHF
d_gene: .; abundance: .; j_gene: TRBJ2-1; v_gene: TRBV7-9; CDR3aa: CASSLVGRRGNYNEQFF
d_gene: .; abundance: .; j_gene: TRBJ2-2; v_gene: TRBV7-2; CDR3aa: CASSLARGGELFF
d_gene: .; abundance: .; j_gene: TRBJ1-2; v_gene: TRBV18; CDR3aa: CASSPMEQGGSRDGYTF
d_gene: .; abundance: .; j_gene: TRBJ1-2; v_gene: TRBV11-2; CDR3aa: CASSLAGAVPLGYTF
d_gene: .; abundance: .; j_gene: TRBJ2-5; v_gene: TRBV9; CDR3aa: CASSVLEGVGETQYF
d_gene: .; abundance: .; j_gene: TRBJ1-5; v_gene: TRBV5-1; CDR3aa: CASSPGFNQPQHF
d_gene: .; abundance: .; j_gene: TRBJ1-2; v_gene: TRBV6-1; CDR3aa: CASSSSNYGYTF
d_gene: .; abundance: .; j_gene: TRBJ2-5; v_gene: TRBV5-1; CDR3aa: CASRAGFGNQETQYF
d_gene: .; abundance: .; j_gene: TRBJ1-2; v_gene: TRBV7-9; CDR3aa: CASSLPGGGYTF
d_gene: .; abundance: .; j_gene: TRBJ1-5; v_gene: TRBV6-1; CDR3aa: CASSVHPLGGSNQPQHF
d_gene: .; abundance: few; j_gene: TRBJ2-1; v_gene: TRBV6-5; CDR3aa: CASSYSSGTGNEQFF
d_gene: TRBD2; abundance: .; j_gene: TRBJ2-1; v_gene: TRBV4-1; CDR3aa: CASSQRGSGSSYNEQFF
d_gene: .; abundance: .; j_gene: TRBJ2-7; v_gene: TRBV28; CDR3aa: CASSFRGREDEQYF
d_gene: TRBD2; abundance: .; j_gene: TRBJ2-1; v_gene: TRBV7-3; CDR3aa: CASSARGLAGANEQFF
d_gene: .; abundance: .; j_gene: TRBJ1-1; v_gene: TRBV5-5; CDR3aa: CASSRADTEAFF
d_gene: .; abundance: .; j_gene: TRBJ2-2; v_gene: TRBV19; CDR3aa: CASSPAPDTGELFF
d_gene: .; abundance: few; j_gene: TRBJ1-4; v_gene: TRBV7-9; CDR3aa: CASSLAHSITANEKLFF
d_gene: .; abundance: .; j_gene: TRBJ2-3; v_gene: TRBV11-1; CDR3aa: CASSEAWADTQYF
d_gene: TRBD2; abundance: .; j_gene: TRBJ2-5; v_gene: TRBV10-2; CDR3aa: CASSGTSGRAMWQETQYF
d_gene: TRBD1; abundance: .; j_gene: TRBJ2-7; v_gene: TRBV29-1; CDR3aa: CSVSDRGLEQYF
d_gene: TRBD2; abundance: .; j_gene: TRBJ2-3; v_gene: TRBV6-4; CDR3aa: CASSDSSGGATDTQYF
d_gene: .; abundance: .; j_gene: TRBJ1-2; v_gene: TRBV6-1; CDR3aa: CASSTQRRGAGYTF
d_gene: .; abundance: .; j_gene: TRBJ1-5; v_gene: TRBV5-4; CDR3aa: CASSTDGSRSNQPQHF
d_gene: TRBD1; abundance: .; j_gene: TRBJ2-7; v_gene: TRBV29-1; CDR3aa: CSVATGDEQYF
d_gene: .; abundance: .; j_gene: TRBJ1-3; v_gene: TRBV6-1; CDR3aa: CASSRTSGNTIYF
d_gene: .; abundance: .; j_gene: TRBJ1-1; v_gene: TRBV9; CDR3aa: CASSVNMNTEAFF
d_gene: .; abundance: .; j_gene: TRBJ1-1; v_gene: TRBV19; CDR3aa: CASKPGREVTEAFF
d_gene: .; abundance: .; j_gene: TRBJ1-4; v_gene: TRBV6-7; CDR3aa: CASSYSPGTNEKLFF
d_gene: TRBD1; abundance: .; j_gene: TRBJ1-5; v_gene: TRBV7-9; CDR3aa: CASSLGGTGRDQPQHF
d_gene: .; abundance: .; j_gene: TRBJ2-2; v_gene: TRBV9; CDR3aa: CASSVEGPTGELFF
d_gene: .; abundance: .; j_gene: TRBJ2-3; v_gene: TRBV5-1; CDR3aa: CASSLAWSSAVDTQYF
d_gene: TRBD2; abundance: .; j_gene: TRBJ2-7; v_gene: TRBV30; CDR3aa: CACVGGGPLEQYF
d_gene: .; abundance: .; j_gene: TRBJ2-3; v_gene: TRBV6-5; CDR3aa: CASSYSGGASTDTQYF
d_gene: .; abundance: .; j_gene: TRBJ2-6; v_gene: TRBV12-1; CDR3aa: CASSLDRGRTVYWANVLTF
d_gene: TRBD2; abundance: .; j_gene: TRBJ2-7; v_gene: TRBV9; CDR3aa: CASSVVGGSSYEQYF
d_gene: .; abundance: .; j_gene: TRBJ1-6; v_gene: TRBV6-1; CDR3aa: CASSAFTSSSYNSPLHF
d_gene: TRBD1; abundance: .; j_gene: TRBJ1-2; v_gene: TRBV30; CDR3aa: CAWRRTGRGNSYTF
d_gene: .; abundance: .; j_gene: TRBJ1-3; v_gene: TRBV11-3; CDR3aa: CASSRTVFSGNTIYF
d_gene: .; abundance: .; j_gene: TRBJ2-7; v_gene: TRBV27; CDR3aa: CASSRLARTGEQYF
d_gene: .; abundance: .; j_gene: TRBJ2-2; v_gene: TRBV5-1; CDR3aa: CASSLDGANTGELFF